This T cell receptor beta chain emerged from a study of shared clonotypes between healthy human individuals. The overall study: The cohort comprised a couple of women and a few men. Their ages spanned 18 to 49 years.

Healthy and HIV-negative, the adult donors had no recent acute infections or vaccinations. V shed 0 bases, J shed 10 bases, and the junction held 4 bases outside the gene matches. The CDR3 has 13 amino acids. Per germline, CDR1 GTSNPN and CDR2 SVGIG (reference sequence). Unsorted PBMC contributed about 270 ng DNA, approximately 30,000 T cell genomes, to each replicate PCR. Assay: immunoSEQ multiplex PCR; the TCRdb copy retains only in-frame clones and omits some. Among fewer than 600,000 clones listed, 70% to 80% were seen once. The source is a woman in her forties in good health. Some clones in this sample may be carry-over from other donors' samples. Sequencing was carried out using PBMCs. The chain has TRBV30 and TRBJ2-1; 9 bases line up with TRBD2. The CDR3 region has the DNA TGTGCCTGGAGTGTATTTACTAGCGGGGAGCAGTTCTTC. This sequence encodes CAWSVFTSGEQFF.